The T cell receptor beta chain described here comes from a study of memory CD4+ T cells and cytomegalovirus serostatus. The V segment lost 4 bases and the J segment 1 base; nucleotides outside the gene matches: 0. CDR3 length: 14 amino acids. Per germline, CDR1 MNHNS and CDR2 SASEGT. Profiled with immunoSEQ multiplex PCR; TCRdb holds only in-frame clones, not every one. The data show roughly 56,000 clones, about 81% seen once. The sort gate was single viable CD3+CD4+CD8-CD45RO+ cells for memory CD4+ T cells. The TCR originated in an adult in good health and CMV-seronegative. The rearrangement links TRBV6-1 to TRBJ2-2; TRBD1 matches at 7 bases. The sequenced sample was memory CD4+ T cells from blood. The CDR3: CASSGQGNTGELFF. CDR3 sequence (DNA): TGTGCCAGCAGTGGACAGGGGAACACCGGGGAGCTGTTTTTT.